These 15 T cell receptor beta chains came from one sample sequenced in a study of blood T cell repertoires in COVID-19. Data came from immunoSEQ multiplex PCR; TCRdb stores just in-frame clones and leaves some out. Among some 150,000 clones listed, around 83% were seen once. Sequencing was performed on peripheral blood. The receptors stem from a woman aged 60-75 years with acute or convalescent COVID-19.

This chain links TRBV6-5 with TRBJ1-5; D is possibly TRBD1 (6 bases). V lost 6 bases and J lost 0, with 12 bases in between. Germline V CDR1 and CDR2: MNHEY, SVGAGI. The CDR3 loop spans 15 amino acids. The CDR3, as DNA: TGTGCCAGCAGCTTGGGACACGCTAGCAATCAGCCCCAGCATTTT. It specifies CASSLGHASNQPQHF.

The V call is TRBV15, the J call TRBJ1-6, with a possible D match to TRBD1 (5 bases). This CDR3 is 15 amino acids long. Trimming left V 0 bases short and J 10 bases short, with 13 bases between. The germline V gene encodes CDR1 LNHNV and CDR2 YYDKDF (reference sequence). The CDR3 DNA reads TGTGCCACCAGCAGAGAGGGCAGGGATTGGTCACCCCTCCACTTT. As protein: CATSREGRDWSPLHF. The full variable domain, rest sourced from reference TRBV15 and TRBJ1-6, is DAMVIQNPRYQVTQFGKPVTLSCSQTLNHNVMYWYQQKSSQAPKLLFHYYDKDFNNEADTPDNFQSRRPNTSFCFLDIRSPGLGDTAMYLCATSREGRDWSPLHFGNGTRLTVT.

This sequence joins TRBV6-5 and TRBJ2-7; 8 positions match TRBD2. With V trimmed by 4 bases and J by 1 base, 9 bases remained unmatched. The CDR3 is made up of 16 amino acids. Germline loops: CDR1 MNHEY, CDR2 SVGAGI. The CDR3 region has the DNA TGTGCCAGCAGTTCCCGGGGGGGATCGGGTTCCTACGAGCAGTACTTC. This codes for CASSSRGGSGSYEQYF.

The chain is built from TRBV19 and TRBJ2-1; TRBD2 matches 12 bases. J was trimmed by 2 bases and V by 8 bases; bases with no gene match: 7. Germline V gene data show CDR1 as LNHDA and CDR2 as SQIVND (reference sequence). CDR3 length: 16 amino acids. Here the CDR3 DNA reads TGTGCCAGTGCCCCATCTAGCGGGGGGGCCTACAATGAGCAGTTCTTC. The encoded protein is CASAPSSGGAYNEQFF. Combining the CDR3 with reference TRBV19 and TRBJ2-1 gives the whole variable domain DGGITQSPKYLFRKEGQNVTLSCEQNLNHDAMYWYRQDPGQGLRLIYYSQIVNDFQKGDIAEGYSVSREKKESFPLTVTSAQKNPTAFYLCASAPSSGGAYNEQFFGPGTRLTVL.

This chain joins TRBV12-3 or TRBV12-4 and TRBJ1-1; D call uncertain. V was shortened by 10 bases and J by 5 bases, with 14 bases between the two germline ends. This CDR3 spans 12 amino acids. The CDR3 loop reads CATYRGQTEAFF. CDR3 DNA: TGTGCCACCTACCGGGGTCAGACTGAAGCTTTCTTT.

Here the CDR3 reads CATSDSQGSGEKLFF. The CDR3 DNA reads TGTGCCACCAGTGACTCACAGGGATCGGGCGAAAAACTGTTTTTT. V and J are TRBV24-1 and TRBJ1-4, with a possible D match to TRBD1 (6 bases). Trimming removed 4 bases from V and 8 bases from J, with 16 bases in between. The CDR3 has 15 amino acids. Per the germline V gene, CDR1 is KGHDR and CDR2 is SFDVKD.

This clone was detected only a few times. The gene calls are TRBV19 and TRBJ1-3; no reliable D call. CDR1 and CDR2 from the germline V gene are LNHDA and SQIVND (reference sequence). This CDR3 is 14 amino acids long. Trimming removed 3 bases at V and 4 bases at J, with 10 bases between. The CDR3 DNA follows: TGTGCCAGTAGTATGGCCATTTTAGGAAACACCATATATTTT. Its protein product is CASSMAILGNTIYF.

This chain connects TRBV4-1 to TRBJ1-2; TRBD1 aligns across 8 bases. This CDR3 has 16 residues. CDR1 and CDR2 from the germline V gene are MGHRA and YSYEKL. With V trimmed by 3 bases and J by 3 bases, 9 bases remained unmatched. The CDR3 sequence: CASSQTPIQGDYGYTF. The CDR3 bases are TGCGCCAGCAGCCAGACCCCCATACAGGGGGACTATGGCTACACCTTC.

The CDR3 nucleotides read TGTGCCAGTAGCCCACAGGGTAACTCCTACAATGAGCAGTTCTTC. Residues: CASSPQGNSYNEQFF. The V call is TRBV19, the J call TRBJ2-1, with D possibly matching TRBD1 (6 bases). Looked up from germline, CDR1 is LNHDA and CDR2 is SQIVND (reference sequence). V lost 6 bases and J lost 0, with 12 bases in between. The CDR3 length is 15 residues.

The chain couples TRBV5-6 to TRBJ2-7; 8 bases agree with TRBD2. Germline trimming cut 10 bases from V and 2 bases from J; bases unmatched to any gene: 14. Germline CDR1 reads SGHDT; CDR2 reads YYEEEE. The CDR3 runs to 15 residues. Here the CDR3 reads CASSPGGGLTYEQYF. In DNA form, the CDR3 reads TGTGCCTCCTCACCGGGGGGGGGATTAACCTACGAGCAGTACTTC.

The chain recombines TRBV18 with TRBJ2-2; D is possibly TRBD1 (6 bases). V shed 3 bases and J shed 6 bases, with 11 bases lying between them. Germline CDR1 reads KGHSH; CDR2 reads LQKENI. The CDR3 length is 14 residues. CDR3 protein: CASSPYRESGELFF. DNA of the CDR3: TGTGCCAGCTCACCCTACAGGGAGTCCGGGGAGCTGTTTTTT.

The rearrangement links TRBV19 to TRBJ1-5; 8 bases are a match to TRBD1. V lost 7 bases to trimming and J lost 4 bases; unmatched junction nucleotides: 6. The germline gives CDR1 LNHDA, CDR2 SQIVND (reference sequence). CDR3 length: 14 amino acids. The CDR3 loop is CASISRTGNQPQHF. The CDR3 DNA follows: TGTGCCAGTATAAGCAGGACAGGGAATCAGCCCCAGCATTTT.

V gene TRBV4-1 combines with J gene TRBJ2-3; TRBD2 agrees at 13 bases. Germline V CDR1 and CDR2: MGHRA, YSYEKL. After removal of 5 bases from V and 0 bases from J, the junction contained 17 bases not matched to a gene. CDR3 size: 21 residues. In nucleotides, the CDR3 is TGCGCCAGCAGCGTACGACCGGGACTAGCGGGGCGAAGTGCTAGCACAGATACGCAGTATTTT. It is translated as CASSVRPGLAGRSASTDTQYF.

V usage is TRBV6-4 and J usage is TRBJ1-6; D is unresolved. The length of the CDR3 is 14 residues. V was pared by 3 bases and J by 3 bases, with 6 bases between. Germline values: CDR1 MRHNA, CDR2 SNTAGT. CDR3 residues: CASSEEIYNSPLHF. DNA of the CDR3: TGTGCCAGCAGTGAGGAGATCTATAATTCACCCCTCCACTTT.

The chain employs TRBV5-4 and TRBJ1-1; 7 bases map to TRBD1. The J segment lost 11 bases and the V segment lost 4 bases, leaving 11 bases of the junction unmatched. The CDR3 has 13 residues. Germline CDR1 is SGHNT and CDR2 is YYREEE (reference sequence). The CDR3 protein is CASSADRPEAAFF. The CDR3 bases are TGTGCCAGCAGCGCGGACAGGCCAGAGGCGGCTTTCTTT. Together with reference TRBV5-4 and TRBJ1-1, the CDR3 gives the full variable domain: ETGVTQSPTHLIKTRGQQVTLRCSSQSGHNTVSWYQQALGQGPQFIFQYYREEENGRGNFPPRFSGLQFPNYSSELNVNALELDDSALYLCASSADRPEAAFFGQGTRLTVV.